This paragraph reports one T cell receptor (beta chain). The antigen remains unidentified. This sample is drawn from a study of cytomegalovirus exposure and HLA in healthy donors. Study-wide points: Overall, around 160 TCR beta chains were annotated as cytomegalovirus-associated. The classifier reportedly diagnosed cytomegalovirus status with high sensitivity and specificity.

Clones were read by immunoSEQ multiplex PCR, and TCRdb kept only the in-frame ones, dropping some. The profile shows about 200,000 clones, approximately 78% of them singletons. The CDR3 has 16 amino acids. The germline V gene encodes CDR1 LNHDA and CDR2 SQIVND (reference sequence). With V trimmed by 6 bases and J by 9 bases, 14 bases remained unmatched. The chain combines TRBV19 with TRBJ2-1; 10 bases fit TRBD2. Sequencing was performed on PBMCs. This clonotype was obtained from a woman in her twenties or thirties in good health and CMV-seronegative. The CDR3 DNA follows: TGTGCCAGTAGCAGTAGCGGGAGGCCTTCGTGGGGTGAGCAGTTCTTC. Encoded protein: CASSSSGRPSWGEQFF. Together with reference TRBV19 and TRBJ2-1, the CDR3 gives the full variable domain: DGGITQSPKYLFRKEGQNVTLSCEQNLNHDAMYWYRQDPGQGLRLIYYSQIVNDFQKGDIAEGYSVSREKKESFPLTVTSAQKNPTAFYLCASSSSGRPSWGEQFFGPGTRLTVL.